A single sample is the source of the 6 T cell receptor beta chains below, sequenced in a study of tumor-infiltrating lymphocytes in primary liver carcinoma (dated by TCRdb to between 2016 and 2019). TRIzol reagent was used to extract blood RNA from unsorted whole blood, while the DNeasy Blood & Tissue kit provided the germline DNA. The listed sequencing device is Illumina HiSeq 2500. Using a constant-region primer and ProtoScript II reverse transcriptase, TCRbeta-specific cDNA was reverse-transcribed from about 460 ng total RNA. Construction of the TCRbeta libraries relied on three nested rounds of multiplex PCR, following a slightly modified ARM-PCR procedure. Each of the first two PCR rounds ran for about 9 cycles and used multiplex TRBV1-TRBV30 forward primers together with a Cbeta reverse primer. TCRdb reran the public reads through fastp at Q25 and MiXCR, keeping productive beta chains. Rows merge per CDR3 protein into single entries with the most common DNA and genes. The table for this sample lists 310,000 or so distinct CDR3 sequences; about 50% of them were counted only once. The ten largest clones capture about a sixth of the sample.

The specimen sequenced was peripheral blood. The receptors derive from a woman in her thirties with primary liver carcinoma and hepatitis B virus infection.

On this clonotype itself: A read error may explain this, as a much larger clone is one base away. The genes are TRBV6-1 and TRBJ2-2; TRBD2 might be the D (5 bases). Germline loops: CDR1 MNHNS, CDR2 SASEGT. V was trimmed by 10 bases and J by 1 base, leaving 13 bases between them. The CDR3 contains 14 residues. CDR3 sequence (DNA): TGTGCCATCCGGCGGGCGCTGAACACCGGGGAGCTGTTTTTT. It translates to CAIRRALNTGELFF.

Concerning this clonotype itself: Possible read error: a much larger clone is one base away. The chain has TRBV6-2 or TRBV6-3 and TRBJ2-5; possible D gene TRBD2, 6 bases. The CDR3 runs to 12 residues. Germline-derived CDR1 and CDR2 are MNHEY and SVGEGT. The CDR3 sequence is CASRSRGLFSVF. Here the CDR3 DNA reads TGTGCCAGCAGATCGCGGGGCCTATTCTCTGTCTTC.

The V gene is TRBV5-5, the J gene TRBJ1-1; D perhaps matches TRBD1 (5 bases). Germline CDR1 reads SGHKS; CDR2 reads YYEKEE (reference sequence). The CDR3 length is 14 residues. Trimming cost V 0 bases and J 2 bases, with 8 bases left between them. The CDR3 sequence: CASSLGQSNTEAFF. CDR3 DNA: TGTGCCAGCAGCTTGGGACAGTCCAACACTGAAGCTTTCTTT.

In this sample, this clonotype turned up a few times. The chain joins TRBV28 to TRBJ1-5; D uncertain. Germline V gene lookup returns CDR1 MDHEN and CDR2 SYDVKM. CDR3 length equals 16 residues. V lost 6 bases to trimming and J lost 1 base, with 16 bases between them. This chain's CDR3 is CASRPQRLQSNQPQHF. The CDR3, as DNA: TGTGCCAGCAGACCACAGAGACTTCAGAGCAATCAGCCCCAGCATTTT.

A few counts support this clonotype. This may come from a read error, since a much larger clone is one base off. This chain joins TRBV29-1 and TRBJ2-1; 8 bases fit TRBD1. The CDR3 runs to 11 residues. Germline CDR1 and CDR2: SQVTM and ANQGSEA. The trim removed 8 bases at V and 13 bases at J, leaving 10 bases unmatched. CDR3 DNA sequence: TGCAGCACTAACGACAGGGGTACTCAGTTCTTC. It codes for CSTNDRGTQFF.

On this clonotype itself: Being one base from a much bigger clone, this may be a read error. The CDR3 loop is CSVERRGCTGELFF. The CDR3 nucleotides read TGCAGCGTTGAACGCAGGGGGTGCACCGGGGAGCTGTTTTTT. J is TRBJ2-2 and V is TRBV29-1; 7 nucleotides match TRBD1. V trimming: 2 bases; J trimming: 4 bases; junction bases outside the gene matches: 4. Germline-derived CDR1 and CDR2 are SQVTM and ANQGSEA. The CDR3 covers 14 residues.